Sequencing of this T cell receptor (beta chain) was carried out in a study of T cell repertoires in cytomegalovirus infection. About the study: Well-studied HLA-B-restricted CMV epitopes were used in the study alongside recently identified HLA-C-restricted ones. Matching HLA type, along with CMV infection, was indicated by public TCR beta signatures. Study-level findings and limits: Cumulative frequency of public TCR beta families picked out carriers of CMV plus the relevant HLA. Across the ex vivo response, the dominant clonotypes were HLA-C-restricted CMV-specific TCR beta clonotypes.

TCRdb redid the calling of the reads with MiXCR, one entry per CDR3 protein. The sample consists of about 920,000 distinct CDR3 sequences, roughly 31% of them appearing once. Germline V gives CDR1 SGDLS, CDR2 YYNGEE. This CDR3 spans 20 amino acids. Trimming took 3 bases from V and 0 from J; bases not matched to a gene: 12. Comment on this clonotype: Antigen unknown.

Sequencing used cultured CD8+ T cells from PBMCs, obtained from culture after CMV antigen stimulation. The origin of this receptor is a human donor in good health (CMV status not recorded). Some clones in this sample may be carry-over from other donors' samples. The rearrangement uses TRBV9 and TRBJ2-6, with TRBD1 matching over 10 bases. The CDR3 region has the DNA TGTGCCAGCAGCGGACGGGGACAGGGGTTTCCCTCCTCTGGGGCCAACGTCCTGACTTTC. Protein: CASSGRGQGFPSSGANVLTF.